This TCR beta chain was retrieved from a study of T cell responses to AZD1222 COVID-19 vaccine (TCRdb year 2021). Regarding the research as a whole: Because spike-specific TCR depth and breadth did not differ between the two schedules, AZD1222 recipients who got a second dose at roughly 4 weeks were pooled with those who got a second dose at roughly 12 weeks. TCR sequencing was performed for about 240 trial participants, of whom 200 to 220 were given two doses of AZD1222 and approximately 25 were given two doses of MenACWY control vaccine. Trial participants were enrolled by age into subgroups of 18-55, 56-69 and 70-plus years, and around 150, 28 and 57 TCR-sequenced participants, respectively, were included in these subgroups. Overall study outcomes, separate from this receptor: Reportedly, close to half of the unique spike-specific TCRs recognized epitopes lying outside the regions that are mutated in the B.1.351 and B.1.1.7 variants. After two AZD1222 doses, both the breadth and the depth of spike-specific TCRs were significantly higher than at day 0 and than in MenACWY recipients. Most participants were white British and females outnumbered males, and the authors suggested that clonal diversity may have been underestimated. The whole spike protein was spanned by vaccine-associated CD4 TCRs, and dominant responses were seen in regions 160-218 and 743-854. Only five or six AZD1222 recipients were SARS-CoV-2 seropositive at baseline, limiting conclusions about previously exposed vaccinees. In the small 56-69-year group, the increase in depth fell short of significance, most likely because of low power. Because no day 14 peak-response samples were available, the repertoires could be characterized only after the peak T cell response.

The CDR3 regions of human TCRbeta chains were analyzed by immunosequencing. As for the original processing: TCRs in the repertoires were compared against a reference library of SARS-CoV-2-specific TCRs that had been generated with the MIRA antigen-specificity platform. Breadth meant the fraction of unique TCRs that were SARS-CoV-2-associated, whereas depth meant the fraction of total T cells that were SARS-CoV-2-associated. Using the MIRA data, each spike-specific TCR was assigned both to the spike region to which the TCR was reactive and to a CD4 or CD8 class. Log10-transformed breadth and depth values were compared by one-way ANOVA with Sidak's multiple comparisons tests. TCRdb took over this immuneACCESS table, retaining in-frame rearrangements with V and J assigned. Such tables are incomplete; in checked studies, under half of the missing clones stem from an unresolved V gene, and the remainder is unexplained. V, J and clone size were drawn from that table, and D and trimming were deduced from the DNA. This sample holds approximately 79,000 clones; 70% to 90% were observed only once. The biggest ten clones account for about 7.7% of the sample.

The time point label, read with the paper, signifies: baseline before first vaccination. The vaccinee samples were drawn from two UK trials, COV001 and COV002, one of which was a single-blind randomized controlled phase 2/3 trial testing AZD1222 (ChAdOx1 nCoV-19) in healthy adults. For TCRbeta chain sequencing, PBMC samples were collected from trial participants at day 0 and at day 28 after the second dose. Sequences LGHNA (CDR1) and YSLEER (CDR2) are obtained from the germline V gene. From V the trimming removes 1 base and from J it removes 6 bases, while the gene matches leave 6 bases of the junction unaccounted for. Inclusive of the bounding cysteine and phenylalanine, the CDR3 is 15 residues long. The retained sequence is limited to the CDR3, 45 bases, with the frame set at the first base. Concerning this clone itself: It has no known antigen specificity. Base qualities were left out, and no much larger clone turns up one base away.

The source was peripheral blood, collected on day 0 of AZD1222 vaccination. The TCR was taken from an adult in good health. The chain is encoded by TRBV4-3 joined to TRBJ2-3; 8 of the junction bases match TRBD1. The bases read TGCGCCAGCAGCCAAGGGCACAGGGGGGTGGATACGCAGTATTTT. It translates to CASSQGHRGVDTQYF.